These 11 T cell receptor beta chains share one sample of origin, sequenced in a study of T cell responses to AZD1222 COVID-19 vaccine (TCRdb year 2021). Libraries came from the immunoSEQ multiplex PCR assay. Entries here come from immuneACCESS through TCRdb and include only in-frame sequences with V and J called. Some clones fail to appear in such tables; in the studies checked, an unresolved V gene covers under half of the shortfall, and the cause of the remainder is unknown. In this sample the table shows under 150,000 clones, about 90% of which occur a single time. The ten largest clonotypes hold 1.5% to 2% of the sample. The time point label corresponds to: about 28 days (+/-7) after the second vaccine dose. The input for sequencing was peripheral blood, taken 28 days after the second AZD1222 dose. The receptor set was obtained from an adult who received the AZD1222 COVID-19 vaccine.

V and J are TRBV30 and TRBJ1-5; tentatively, D is TRBD1 (6 bases). This CDR3 spans 14 amino acids. The V end lost 4 bases, the J end lost 3 bases, and 13 bases lay between the germline ends. Germline loops: CDR1 GTSNPN, CDR2 SVGIG (reference sequence). CDR3 region: CAWNSGTLNQPQHF. CDR3 sequence (DNA): TGTGCCTGGAATAGCGGGACACTCAATCAGCCCCAGCATTTT.

The chain couples TRBV5-1 to TRBJ2-3; 9 nucleotides align to TRBD1. The V gene end was trimmed by 5 bases and the J gene end by 5 bases; junction bases not matched to a gene: 6. Germline CDR1 SGHRS, CDR2 YFSETQ. This CDR3 is built from 14 residues. The CDR3 region is CASSSGTGRDTQYF. The CDR3 DNA reads TGCGCCAGCAGTTCCGGGACAGGGAGAGATACGCAGTATTTT. The full variable domain, completed using reference TRBV5-1 and TRBJ2-3, is KAGVTQTPRYLIKTRGQQVTLSCSPISGHRSVSWYQQTPGQGLQFLFEYFSETQRNKGNFPGRFSGRQFSNSRSEMNVSTLELGDSALYLCASSSGTGRDTQYFGPGTRLTVL.

V and J are TRBV7-9 and TRBJ1-2, with D unresolved. Trimming pared 5 bases from V and 8 bases from J, leaving 15 bases between. This CDR3 is 13 amino acids long. Germline V gene sequence: CDR1 SEHNR, CDR2 FQNEAQ (reference sequence). The CDR3 bases are TGTGCCAGCAGCCGGGCCTTTTTGGAGGGCTACACCTTC. Protein: CASSRAFLEGYTF.

The rearrangement uses TRBV6-5 and TRBJ1-6; 10 positions match TRBD1. The CDR3 sequence is 15 residues long. Germline loops: CDR1 MNHEY, CDR2 SVGAGI. J was trimmed by 7 bases and V by 2 bases; bases with no gene match: 2. The CDR3 DNA sequence: TGTGCCAGCAGTTACGAGGACAGGGGGAATTCACCCCTCCACTTT. Translation gives CASSYEDRGNSPLHF.

The chain is built from TRBV5-1 and TRBJ2-1; D gene ambiguous. Germline V lookup: CDR1 SGHRS, CDR2 YFSETQ. CDR3 length equals 14 residues. Trimming stripped 0 bases from V and 7 bases from J, with 11 bases between. In DNA form, the CDR3 reads TGCGCCAGCAGCTTGGCCCCGGGTACAAATGAGCAGTTCTTC. Its protein is CASSLAPGTNEQFF. Full variable domain (missing parts from reference TRBV5-1 and TRBJ2-1): KAGVTQTPRYLIKTRGQQVTLSCSPISGHRSVSWYQQTPGQGLQFLFEYFSETQRNKGNFPGRFSGRQFSNSRSEMNVSTLELGDSALYLCASSLAPGTNEQFFGPGTRLTVL.

The chain is built from TRBV18 and TRBJ1-2, with D perhaps TRBD1 (6 bases). The CDR3 length is 16 residues. Germline V gene data show CDR1 as KGHSH and CDR2 as LQKENI. V lost 2 bases, J lost 2 bases, and 15 bases lay in between. CDR3 protein: CASSPTSGHLNYGYTF. CDR3 nucleotide sequence: TGTGCCAGCTCACCAACCTCGGGACATTTAAACTATGGCTACACCTTC.

This chain connects TRBV6-5 to TRBJ2-1, with TRBD2 matching 8 bases. Per germline, CDR1 MNHEY and CDR2 SVGAGI. The CDR3 is 15 residues long. J gave up 4 bases and V 2 bases, and 4 bases lay outside the gene matches. The CDR3 is CASSYPGLAYNEQFF. DNA of the CDR3: TGTGCCAGCAGTTACCCCGGACTAGCTTACAATGAGCAGTTCTTC.

J is TRBJ2-2 and V is TRBV10-1; the D is unclear. The CDR3 loop spans 12 amino acids. V was cut by 2 bases and J by 5 bases, with 3 bases left in between. Germline CDR1 and CDR2: WNHNN and SYGVQD (reference sequence). The CDR3 region has the DNA TGCGCCAGCAGTGAGACAACCGGGGAGCTGTTTTTT. Protein product: CASSETTGELFF.

J is TRBJ2-1 and V is TRBV11-2; TRBD2 agrees at 8 bases. The V gene's germline CDR1 is SGHAT and CDR2 FQNNGV. The ends lost 2 bases at V and 4 bases at J; junction bases unmatched: 4. This CDR3 comprises 15 residues. CDR3 in amino acids: CASSLTGGRYNEQFF. In nucleotides, the CDR3 is TGTGCCAGCAGCTTAACGGGAGGGCGGTACAATGAGCAGTTCTTC.

CDR3 loop: CASSLEVAVYEQYV. CDR3 in DNA: TGTGCCAGCAGCTTGGAGGTAGCAGTCTACGAGCAGTACGTC. This chain links TRBV5-8 with TRBJ2-7; D unresolved. The CDR3 runs to 14 residues. Per germline, CDR1 SGHTS and CDR2 YDEGEE. V was cut by 0 bases and J by 3 bases, with 10 bases left in between.

The chain links TRBV30 to TRBJ1-3; D not certain. CDR3 length: 12 residues. In germline, CDR1 is GTSNPN, CDR2 SVGIG (reference sequence). Trimming removed 3 bases at V and 8 bases at J, with 11 bases between. The CDR3 sequence is CAWSVGLDTIYF. DNA of the CDR3: TGTGCCTGGAGCGTTGGGCTAGACACCATATATTTT.